Listed below are T cell receptor beta chains from one sample, sequenced in a study of naive and memory T cell subsets. TCRdb reprocessed the UMI-ligation and nested PCR reads via MiXCR and lists one record per CDR3 protein. The sample has about 150,000 distinct CDR3 sequences; more than 15% are singletons. The material sequenced was naive CD4+ T cells from blood. The origin of the receptors is a human donor in good health. CDR3s include the opening cysteine and the closing phenylalanine or tryptophan. D genes are given only for firm matches. The size entry is marked missing in some rows and otherwise reads once, few, many or a size class.

abundance,d_gene,j_gene,v_gene,CDR3nt,CDR3aa
-,TRBD1,TRBJ1-6,TRBV9,TGTGCCAGCAGCGTGGGGGGACAGGGGGTTTCACCCCTCCACTTT,CASSVGGQGVSPLHF
-,TRBD2,TRBJ2-5,TRBV28,TGTGCCAGCAGTTCGCCCGGACTAGCGCGAAAAGAGACCCAGTACTTC,CASSSPGLARKETQYF
-,-,TRBJ2-1,TRBV3-1,TGTGCCAGCAGTCCGCCTCGTACATACAATGAGCAGTTCTTC,CASSPPRTYNEQFF
-,TRBD2,TRBJ2-5,TRBV28,TGTGCCAGCAGTTTAGCTCTAGCGGGAGGGGAGACCCAGTACTTC,CASSLALAGGETQYF
-,-,TRBJ2-7,TRBV28,TGTGCCAGCAGTTTATTTGGGGGTGGTACTCCCAACGAGCAGTACTTC,CASSLFGGGTPNEQYF
-,-,TRBJ1-4,TRBV27,TGTGCCAGCAGTTTAAGGACAGCTAATGAAAAACTGTTTTTT,CASSLRTANEKLFF
once,-,TRBJ2-3,TRBV12-3/TRBV12-4,TGTGCCAGCAGTTTCGGTGCGGGACGGGGGACAGATACGCAGTATTTT,CASSFGAGRGTDTQYF
few,TRBD1,TRBJ2-7,TRBV18,TGTGCCAGCTGGCCGGGACAGGGGTACGAGCAGTACTTC,CASWPGQGYEQYF
-,-,TRBJ2-7,TRBV20-1,TGCAGTGCCGGTACCAGCCGGTACGAGCAGTACTTC,CSAGTSRYEQYF
many,-,TRBJ2-2,TRBV20-1,TGCAGTGCTAGACAGGGACGGTGGAACACCGGGGAGCTGTTTTTT,CSARQGRWNTGELFF
few,TRBD2,TRBJ2-1,TRBV7-3,TGTGCCAGCAGCTCAACTAGCGGGAGGGCCAGAGTGTTAAATGAGCAGTTCTTC,CASSSTSGRARVLNEQFF
few,-,TRBJ2-1,TRBV5-5,TGTGCCAGCAGCTTGCTACTCCCCCGCAATGAGCAGTTCTTC,CASSLLLPRNEQFF
many,-,TRBJ2-3,TRBV20-1,TGCAGTGCTACCCGCCAGGGGAGGCCGGGTACGCAGTATTTT,CSATRQGRPGTQYF
-,-,TRBJ2-7,TRBV30,TGTGCCTGGAGCGAACCCGGGACACTAGCCTACGAGCAGTACTTC,CAWSEPGTLAYEQYF
-,-,TRBJ2-1,TRBV29-1,TGCAGCGTCGCAAAACAGAGCTCCTACAATGAGCAGTTCTTC,CSVAKQSSYNEQFF
-,-,TRBJ2-5,TRBV19,TGTGCCAGTAGTATAGGCCTAGCGAGACAAGAGACCCAGTACTTC,CASSIGLARQETQYF
-,TRBD1,TRBJ2-1,TRBV3-1,TGTGCCAGCAGCCAAGGCCTCCCCGGACAGGGGAACAATGAGCAGTTCTTC,CASSQGLPGQGNNEQFF
-,TRBD2,TRBJ2-7,TRBV6-5,TGTGCCAGCAGTTACTCCTTAGCGGGAGGGCTGTACGAGCAGTACTTC,CASSYSLAGGLYEQYF
-,-,TRBJ1-6,TRBV7-2,TGTGCCAGCAGCTTATTAGGGTTGGATAATTCACCCCTCCACTTT,CASSLLGLDNSPLHF
few,TRBD2,TRBJ2-1,TRBV7-2,TGTGCCAGCTTGGGACTAGTCGGTGAGCAGTTCTTC,CASLGLVGEQFF